The entry below describes one T cell receptor (beta chain). Its antigen is not identified. The sample is drawn from a study of T cell responses to AZD1222 COVID-19 vaccine. Study findings and constraints: Vaccine-associated CD4 TCRs spanned spike, dominant at 160-218 and 743-854. Every sample of the repertoires postdated the peak T cell response. Most donors were white British, females outnumbered males, and clonal diversity was possibly underestimated. Only six or seven AZD1222 recipients tested seropositive at baseline.

Profiling relied on immunoSEQ multiplex PCR, and the TCRdb table lists in-frame clones only, not all of them. The sample carries around 80,000 clones, 80% to 90% recorded once. Sequenced here: peripheral blood, sampled 28 days after the second AZD1222 dose. The TCR sequence derives from an adult who received the AZD1222 COVID-19 vaccine.

The chain's CDR3 is CSAEGVTDTQYF. The CDR3 DNA is TGCAGCGCAGAGGGGGTCACAGATACGCAGTATTTT. The chain combines TRBV29-1 with TRBJ2-3; a weak D match, TRBD1 (6 bases). CDR3 length: 12 amino acids. Trimming removed 7 bases at V and 2 bases at J, with 10 bases between. The germline gives CDR1 SQVTM, CDR2 ANQGSEA.